One T cell receptor beta chain is described in this entry. This receptor's antigen is unknown. No base quality information exists; no much larger clone differs at one position. The sample belongs to a study of cytomegalovirus exposure and HLA in healthy donors (dated by TCRdb to between 2016 and 2019). Notes on the research overall: According to a later analysis, the roughly 130 validation repertoires were produced on the same platform as the approximately 600 repertoires of the first cohort. High-throughput TCR immunosequencing, statistical association of individual TCRs with disease status, and machine learning were combined to predict cytomegalovirus infection status. The aim of the study was to test whether cataloging public T cell receptors could identify signatures of past pathogen exposure. Besides the first cohort of some 670 subjects, a separate validation cohort made up of roughly 120 different subjects was used. Study-wide findings and limitations: In the study, approximately 160 TCR beta chains were listed as associated with cytomegalovirus. A later analysis lacked HLA typing for the validation cohort, so it scored co-occurrence in that cohort across all 130 or so repertoires. Subsequent analysis determined that TCRs grouped into clusters in the first cohort also showed a tendency toward co-occurrence across the 120 or so validation repertoires, and 94% of cluster scores exceeded 0. It was suggested by the authors that the approach could potentially be generalized to other disease states and immunological phenotypes. A few of the identified cytomegalovirus-associated TCR beta chains were confirmed in vitro to be specific for cytomegalovirus antigens. In both the original and validation cohorts, the classifier was reported to diagnose cytomegalovirus status with high specificity and sensitivity. Across donors, most TCR sequences were observed very rarely, whereas some public TCRs were present in many individuals.

The method behind the library was the immunoSEQ multiplex PCR assay. The original pipeline was this. A statistical classification framework was built to diagnose cytomegalovirus status from the catalog of TCR beta chain sequences. TCRdb mirrors the immuneACCESS table, restricted to in-frame sequences. Some clones are absent from its copies; in checked studies, under half trace to an unresolved V gene, and the reason for the others is unknown. That table supplies the V and J calls and clone size; D and trimming were determined from the DNA. In this sample the table shows approximately 120,000 clones, approximately 94% of which occur a single time. The biggest ten clones account for approximately 1.5% of the sample. The donors belonged to the validation cohort of under 150 subjects, which was separate from the roughly 700-subject first cohort. In the germline V gene, CDR1 corresponds to MNHNS and CDR2 to SASEGT. The CDR3 runs 13 amino acids, cysteine and phenylalanine included. Just the 39-base CDR3 DNA is kept, in frame starting at base 1. The V end loses 7 bases and the J end loses 11 bases, and a stretch of 20 bases separates them.

The chain is made from TRBV6-1 and TRBJ1-1, and possibly TRBD1, on 5 matching bases. The receptor comes from a man between 18 and 29 years old in good health and CMV-seronegative. The specimen sequenced was PBMCs. The bases are TGTGCCAGCATTCTCAAGGTGGGGCGAATGGCTTTCTTT. Its protein reads: CASILKVGRMAFF.